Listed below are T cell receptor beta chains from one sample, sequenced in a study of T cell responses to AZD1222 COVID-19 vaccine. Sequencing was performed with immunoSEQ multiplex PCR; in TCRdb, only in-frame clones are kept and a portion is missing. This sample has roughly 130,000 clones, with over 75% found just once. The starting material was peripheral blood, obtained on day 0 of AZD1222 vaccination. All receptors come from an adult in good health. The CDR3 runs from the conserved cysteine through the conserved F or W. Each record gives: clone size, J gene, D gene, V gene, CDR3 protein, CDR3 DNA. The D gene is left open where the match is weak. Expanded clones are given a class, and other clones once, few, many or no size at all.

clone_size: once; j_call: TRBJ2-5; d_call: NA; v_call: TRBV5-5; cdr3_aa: CASTLTRAGGGETQYF; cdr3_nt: TGTGCCAGCACCCTAACTCGGGCAGGGGGAGGAGAGACCCAGTACTTC
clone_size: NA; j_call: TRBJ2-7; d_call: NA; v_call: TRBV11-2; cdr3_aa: CAINSKSRSQVYEQYF; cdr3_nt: TGTGCCATTAACTCAAAGAGTCGGAGCCAAGTCTACGAGCAGTACTTC
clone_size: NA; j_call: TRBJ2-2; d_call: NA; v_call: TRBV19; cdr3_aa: CASSYRGGTGELFF; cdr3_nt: TGTGCCAGTAGTTACAGGGGGGGGACCGGGGAGCTGTTTTTT
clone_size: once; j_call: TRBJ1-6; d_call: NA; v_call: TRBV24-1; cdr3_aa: CATSDFQDPNLTDSPLHF; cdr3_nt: TGTGCCACCAGTGATTTTCAAGACCCTAACCTAACCGATTCACCCCTCCACTTT
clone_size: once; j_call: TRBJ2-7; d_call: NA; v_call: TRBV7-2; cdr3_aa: CASSPLFGGDEQYF; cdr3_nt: TGTGCCAGCAGCCCCCTTTTCGGGGGCGACGAGCAGTACTTC
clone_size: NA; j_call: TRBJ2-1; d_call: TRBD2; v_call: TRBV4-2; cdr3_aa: CASSQDETSGYNEQFF; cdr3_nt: TGTGCCAGCAGCCAAGATGAAACTAGCGGCTACAATGAGCAGTTCTTC
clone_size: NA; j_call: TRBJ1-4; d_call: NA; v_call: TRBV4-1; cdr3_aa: CASSQGFAGRSATNEKLFF; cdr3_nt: TGCGCCAGCAGCCAAGGATTCGCGGGCAGAAGTGCAACTAATGAAAAACTGTTTTTT
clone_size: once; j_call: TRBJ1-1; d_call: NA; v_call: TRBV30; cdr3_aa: CAVIRDTEAFF; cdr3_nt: TGTGCCGTCATCAGGGACACTGAAGCTTTCTTT
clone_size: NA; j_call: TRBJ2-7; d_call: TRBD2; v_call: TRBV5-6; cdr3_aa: CASSLDPGLADYEQYF; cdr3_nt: TGTGCCAGCAGCTTGGATCCGGGACTAGCGGACTACGAGCAGTACTTC
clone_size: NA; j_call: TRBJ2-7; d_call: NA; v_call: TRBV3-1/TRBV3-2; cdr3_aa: CASSQMGTPVLEQYF; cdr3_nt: TGTGCCAGCAGCCAAATGGGCACGCCTGTCCTCGAGCAGTACTTC
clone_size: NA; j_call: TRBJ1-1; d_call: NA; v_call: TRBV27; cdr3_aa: CASIASTEAFF; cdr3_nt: TGTGCCAGCATCGCTAGCACTGAAGCTTTCTTT
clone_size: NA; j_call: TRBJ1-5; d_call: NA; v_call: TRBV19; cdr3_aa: CASSTTGINQPQHF; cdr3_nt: TGTGCCAGTAGTACTACAGGGATCAATCAGCCCCAGCATTTT
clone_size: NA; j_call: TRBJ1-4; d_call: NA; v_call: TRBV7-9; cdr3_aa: CASSLRGHNEKLFF; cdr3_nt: TGTGCCAGCAGCTTAAGGGGACATAATGAAAAACTGTTTTTT
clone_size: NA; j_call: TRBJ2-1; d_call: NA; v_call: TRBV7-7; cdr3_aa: CASSRDLIGDEQFF; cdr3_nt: TGTGCCAGCAGCCGGGACCTGATAGGCGATGAGCAGTTCTTC
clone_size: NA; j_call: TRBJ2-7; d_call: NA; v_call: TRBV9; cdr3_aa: CASSVAQTAGWSEQYF; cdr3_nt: TGTGCCAGCAGCGTAGCCCAGACGGCAGGGTGGAGCGAGCAGTACTTC
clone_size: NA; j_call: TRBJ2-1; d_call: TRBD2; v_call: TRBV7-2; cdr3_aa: CASSLPAGVYNEQFF; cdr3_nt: TGTGCCAGCAGCTTACCAGCGGGAGTCTACAATGAGCAGTTCTTC
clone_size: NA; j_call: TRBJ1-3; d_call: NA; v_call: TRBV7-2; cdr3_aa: CASSPRGGLSYSGNTIYF; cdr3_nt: TGTGCCAGCAGCCCCCGGGGAGGCTTATCTTACTCTGGAAACACCATATATTTT
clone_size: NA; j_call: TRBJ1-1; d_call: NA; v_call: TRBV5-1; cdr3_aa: CASSFDRPNTEAFF; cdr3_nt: TGCGCCAGCAGCTTCGACAGGCCGAACACTGAAGCTTTCTTT
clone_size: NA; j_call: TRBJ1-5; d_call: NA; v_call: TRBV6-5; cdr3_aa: CASSSAGGSQPQHF; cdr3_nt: TGTGCCAGCAGTTCAGCCGGGGGCAGTCAGCCCCAGCATTTT
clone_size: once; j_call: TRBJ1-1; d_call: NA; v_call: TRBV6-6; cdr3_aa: CASSPMNTEAFF; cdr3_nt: TGTGCCAGCAGTCCGATGAACACTGAAGCTTTCTTT
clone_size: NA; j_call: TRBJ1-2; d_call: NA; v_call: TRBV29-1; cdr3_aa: CSVYGVTTEVDYGYTF; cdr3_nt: TGCAGCGTGTACGGGGTAACGACAGAAGTGGACTATGGCTACACCTTC
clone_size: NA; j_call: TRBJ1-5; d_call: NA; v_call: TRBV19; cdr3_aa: CASSEQGSQPQHF; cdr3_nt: TGTGCCAGTAGCGAACAGGGAAGTCAGCCCCAGCATTTT
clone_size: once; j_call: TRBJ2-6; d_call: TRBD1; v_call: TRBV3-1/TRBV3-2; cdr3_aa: CASSQQRQGSRTF; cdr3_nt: TGTGCCAGCAGCCAACAAAGACAGGGGTCCCGAACTTTC
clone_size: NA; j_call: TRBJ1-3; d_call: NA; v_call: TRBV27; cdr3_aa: CASSFQGPILHGGNTIYF; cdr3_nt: TGTGCCAGCAGTTTTCAGGGACCTATTCTACACGGCGGAAACACCATATATTTT
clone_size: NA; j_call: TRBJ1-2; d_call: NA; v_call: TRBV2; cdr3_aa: CASSEAANYGYTF; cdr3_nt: TGTGCCAGCAGCGAGGCGGCTAACTATGGCTACACCTTC
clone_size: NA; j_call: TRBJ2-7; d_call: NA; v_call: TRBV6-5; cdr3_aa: CASSWAGAYEQYF; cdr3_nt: TGTGCCAGCAGTTGGGCCGGCGCATACGAGCAGTACTTC
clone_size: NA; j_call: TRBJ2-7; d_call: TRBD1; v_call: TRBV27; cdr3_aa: CASSDLGTGGGYEQYF; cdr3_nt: TGTGCCAGCAGTGACTTAGGGACAGGGGGGGGCTACGAGCAGTACTTC
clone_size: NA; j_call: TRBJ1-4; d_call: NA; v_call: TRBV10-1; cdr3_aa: CASRAGTRLATNEKLFF; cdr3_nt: TGCGCCAGCAGGGCAGGGACACGATTGGCAACTAATGAAAAACTGTTTTTT
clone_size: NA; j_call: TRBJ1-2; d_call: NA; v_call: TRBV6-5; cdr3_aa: CASSQTVNYGYTF; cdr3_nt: TGTGCCAGCAGCCAGACAGTTAACTATGGCTACACCTTC
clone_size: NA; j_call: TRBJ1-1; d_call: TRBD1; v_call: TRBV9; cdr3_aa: CASSESPPWTGIRRAFF; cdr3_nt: TGTGCCAGCAGCGAGTCCCCTCCGTGGACAGGGATACGGCGAGCTTTCTTT
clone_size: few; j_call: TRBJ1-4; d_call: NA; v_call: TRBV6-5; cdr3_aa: CASKGPVSNEKLFF; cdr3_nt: TGTGCCAGCAAAGGACCGGTTTCGAATGAAAAACTGTTTTTT
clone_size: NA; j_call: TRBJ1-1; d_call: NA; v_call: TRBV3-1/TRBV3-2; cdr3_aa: CASSQDQEGVAAFF; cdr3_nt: TGTGCCAGCAGCCAAGATCAGGAAGGAGTCGCAGCTTTCTTT
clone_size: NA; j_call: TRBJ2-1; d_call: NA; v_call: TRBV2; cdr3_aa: CASSEEGTGFLNNEQFF; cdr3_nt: TGTGCCAGCAGTGAGGAAGGGACTGGCTTCCTGAACAATGAGCAGTTCTTC
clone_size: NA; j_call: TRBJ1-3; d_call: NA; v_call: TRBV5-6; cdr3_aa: CASSLAGNTIYF; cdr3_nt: TGTGCCAGCAGCTTGGCTGGAAACACCATATATTTT
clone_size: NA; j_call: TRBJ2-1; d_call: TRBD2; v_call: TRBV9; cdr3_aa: CASSVVGSGSSNEQFF; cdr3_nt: TGTGCCAGCAGCGTAGTCGGAAGCGGGAGTAGCAATGAGCAGTTCTTC
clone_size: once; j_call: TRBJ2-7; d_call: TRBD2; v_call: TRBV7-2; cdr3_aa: CASSLNIRGGPSTPYEQYF; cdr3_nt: TGTGCCAGCAGCTTAAATATTAGGGGAGGGCCGTCTACACCTTACGAGCAGTACTTC
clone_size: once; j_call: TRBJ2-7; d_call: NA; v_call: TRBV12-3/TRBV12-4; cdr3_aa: CASSFRGYEQYF; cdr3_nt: TGTGCCAGCAGTTTCCGGGGGTACGAGCAGTACTTC
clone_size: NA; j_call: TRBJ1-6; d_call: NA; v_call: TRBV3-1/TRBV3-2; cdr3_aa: CASSHGRGDSPLHF; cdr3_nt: TGTGCCAGCAGCCATGGCAGGGGTGATTCACCCCTCCACTTT
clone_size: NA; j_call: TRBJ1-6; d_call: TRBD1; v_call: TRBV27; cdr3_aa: CASSPTGQENSPLHF; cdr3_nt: TGTGCCAGCAGTCCGACAGGGCAAGAGAATTCACCCCTCCACTTT
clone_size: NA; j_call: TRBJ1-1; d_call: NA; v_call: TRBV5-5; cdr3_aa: CASSLARGTREAFF; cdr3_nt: TGTGCCAGCAGCTTGGCGAGGGGGACAAGGGAAGCTTTCTTT
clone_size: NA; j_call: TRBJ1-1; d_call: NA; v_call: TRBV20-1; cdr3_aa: CSASSRGLTEAFF; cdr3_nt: TGCAGTGCTAGTTCACGGGGGCTCACTGAAGCTTTCTTT
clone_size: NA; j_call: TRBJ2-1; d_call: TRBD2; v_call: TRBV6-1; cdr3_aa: CASSGLRLAGKDEQFF; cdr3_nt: TGTGCCAGCAGTGGGCTGAGACTAGCGGGAAAGGATGAGCAGTTCTTC
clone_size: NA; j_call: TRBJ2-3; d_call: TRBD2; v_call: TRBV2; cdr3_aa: CASSEVHVSGSVDTQYF; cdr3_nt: TGTGCCAGCAGTGAAGTCCACGTTAGCGGGAGTGTGGATACGCAGTATTTT
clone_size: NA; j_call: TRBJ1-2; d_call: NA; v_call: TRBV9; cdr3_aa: CASSESHRGYTF; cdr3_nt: TGTGCCAGCAGCGAATCGCACCGAGGCTACACCTTC
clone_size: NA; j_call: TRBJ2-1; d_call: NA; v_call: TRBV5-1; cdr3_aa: CASSLQGNYNEQFF; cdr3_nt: TGCGCCAGCAGCTTACAGGGAAACTACAATGAGCAGTTCTTC
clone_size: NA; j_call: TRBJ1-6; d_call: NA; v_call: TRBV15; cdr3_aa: CATSDSQGFNSPLHF; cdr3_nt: TGTGCCACCTCCGACTCACAGGGATTCAATTCACCCCTCCACTTT
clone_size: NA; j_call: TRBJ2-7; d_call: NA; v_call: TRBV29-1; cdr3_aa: CSVELAVTYEQYF; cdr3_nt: TGCAGCGTTGAGTTAGCGGTTACCTACGAGCAGTACTTC
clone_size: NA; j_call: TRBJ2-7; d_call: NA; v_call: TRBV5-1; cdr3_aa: CASSLIPSSGGSYEQYF; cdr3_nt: TGCGCCAGCAGCCTTATTCCCTCAAGCGGAGGTTCCTACGAGCAGTACTTC
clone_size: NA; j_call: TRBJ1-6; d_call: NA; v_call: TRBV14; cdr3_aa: CASSLNPGSPLHF; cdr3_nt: TGTGCCAGCAGCCTAAACCCCGGCTCACCCCTCCACTTT
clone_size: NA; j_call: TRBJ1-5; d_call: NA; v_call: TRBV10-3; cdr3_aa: CAINSVGNQPQHF; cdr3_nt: TGTGCCATCAATTCAGTAGGCAATCAGCCCCAGCATTTT
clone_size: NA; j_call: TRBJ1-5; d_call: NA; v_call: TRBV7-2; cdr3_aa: CASRGSPNQPQHF; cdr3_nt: TGTGCCAGCAGAGGTTCCCCGAATCAGCCCCAGCATTTT
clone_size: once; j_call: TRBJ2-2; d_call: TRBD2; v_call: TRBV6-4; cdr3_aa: CASSKAGLAATGELFF; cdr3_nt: TGTGCCAGCAGTAAGGCGGGACTAGCGGCCACCGGGGAGCTGTTTTTT
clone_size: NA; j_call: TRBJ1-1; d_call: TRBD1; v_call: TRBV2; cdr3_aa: CASRDAGGWGTEAFF; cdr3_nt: TGTGCCAGCAGAGATGCAGGGGGCTGGGGCACTGAAGCTTTCTTT
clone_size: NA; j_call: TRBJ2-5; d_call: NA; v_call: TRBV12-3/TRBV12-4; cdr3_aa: CASSSWQQETQYF; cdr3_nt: TGTGCCAGCAGTTCATGGCAGCAAGAGACCCAGTACTTC